These 26 T cell receptor beta chains came from one sample sequenced in a study of TIL therapy for anti-PD-1-resistant metastatic lung cancer. The time point here: pre-treatment sample, taken before nivolumab and TIL therapy. Sequencing used immunoSEQ v3. Method: immunoSEQ multiplex PCR; TCRdb's copy keeps in-frame clones and lacks some. The sample includes more than 35,000 clones, around 70% seen only once; the top ten take roughly 5.7%. The input for sequencing was blood, taken at baseline. The receptors come from a person aged 25 to 80 with non-small cell lung cancer.

The chain has TRBV5-1 and TRBJ1-3, with TRBD1 identical over 7 bases. J lost 0 bases, V lost 4 bases, and 1 base had no gene match. Germline CDR1 reads SGHRS; CDR2 reads YFSETQ. There are 14 residues in the CDR3. CDR3 protein: CASSQGVSGNTIYF. In DNA form, the CDR3 reads TGCGCCAGCAGCCAGGGGGTCTCTGGAAACACCATATATTTT.

This clone appeared a few times. The chain has TRBV19 and TRBJ1-1, with 10 bases aligning to TRBD1. Germline V gives CDR1 LNHDA, CDR2 SQIVND (reference sequence). The CDR3 extends over 15 amino acids. J gave up 0 bases and V 9 bases, and 7 bases lay outside the gene matches. CDR3 bases: TGTGCCAGCGGATGGACAGGGGGACTGAACACTGAAGCTTTCTTT. It specifies CASGWTGGLNTEAFF.

The V and J genes are TRBV19 and TRBJ2-5; D perhaps matches TRBD1 (5 bases). This CDR3 comprises 15 residues. V was trimmed by 1 base and J by 4 bases, leaving 13 bases between them. Germline CDR1 and CDR2: LNHDA and SQIVND (reference sequence). The CDR3 loop is CASSIGAGWGETQYF. The CDR3 bases are TGTGCCAGTAGTATAGGGGCAGGGTGGGGAGAGACCCAGTACTTC.

On this clone: One junction end disagrees with the germline gene, perhaps due to a read error. This same CDR3 is encoded by further DNA sequences in the sample. DNA of the CDR3: TGCGCCAGCAGCTTAGAGGGTAAGAAGGGCAGGGGAGCCTATGGCTACACCTTC. Translated, it gives CASSLEGKKGRGAYGYTF. The V and J genes are TRBV11-3 and TRBJ1-2, with D maybe TRBD1 (6 bases). The germline CDR1 and CDR2 sequences are SGHNT and YENEEA. This CDR3 region has 18 residues. The whole variable domain, filled in from reference TRBV11-3 and TRBJ1-2, reads EAGVVQSPRYKIIEKKQPVAFWCNPISGHNTLYWYLQNLGQGPELLIRYENEEAVDDSQLPKDRFSAERLKGVDSTLKIQPAELGDSAVYLCASSLEGKKGRGAYGYTFGSGTRLTVV.

The chain links TRBV4-3 to TRBJ2-3, with TRBD2 matching 7 bases. The CDR3 covers 20 residues. Trimming removed 0 bases from V and 3 bases from J; junction bases left unmatched: 18. Germline values: CDR1 LGHNA, CDR2 YSLEER. CDR3 coding DNA: TGCGCCAGCAGCCAAGATCTGGCGGTAGAAGCGGGGCGTATAACAGATACGCAGTATTTT. Translated: CASSQDLAVEAGRITDTQYF.

As regards this clone: One end of the junction does not line up with germline, which may come from a read error. The gene calls are TRBV6-5 and TRBJ1-6; 7 bases are shared with TRBD1. CDR3 length: 15 amino acids. Germline CDR1 is MNHEY and CDR2 is SVGAGI. CDR3: CASSYLGGSDSPLHF. The CDR3 region has the DNA TGTGCCAGCAGCTACTTAGGGGGCTCTGATTCACCCCTCCACTTT.

For this clone: The junction and the germline gene differ at one end; a read error may be behind it. V is TRBV5-5 and J is TRBJ1-1; no clear D gene. This CDR3 region has 11 residues. Per germline, CDR1 SGHKS and CDR2 YYEKEE (reference sequence). CDR3 protein: CASSFGTEASF. The CDR3 coding sequence is TGTGCCAGCAGCTTTGGCACTGAAGCTTCCTTT.

This clone was detected once. The chain employs TRBV11-2 and TRBJ1-1, with unresolved D. Germline CDR1 is SGHAT and CDR2 is FQNNGV. The CDR3 is 16 amino acids. V gave up 5 bases and J gave up 6 bases, with 22 bases separating them. The CDR3 region is CASSRRAARMGSEAFF. The CDR3 DNA sequence: TGTGCCAGCAGCCGACGGGCGGCACGCATGGGATCTGAAGCTTTCTTT.

The table lists this clone with a few counts. The V gene is TRBV14, the J gene TRBJ2-4, with D possibly called TRBD1 or TRBD2 (5 bases each). Deletions cut 1 base from V and 12 bases from J, with 22 bases between. CDR3 length equals 16 residues. CDR1 is SGHDN and CDR2 is FVKESK in the germline V gene. In DNA form, the CDR3 reads TGTGCCAGCAGCCAAGCCTCCCCGGGGACGGGGCCTACTCAGTACTTC. Translated: CASSQASPGTGPTQYF.

This chain links TRBV16 with TRBJ1-2, with D possibly being TRBD1 (5 bases). The CDR3 totals 15 residues. V was trimmed by 2 bases and J by 6 bases, leaving 16 bases between them. Germline V gene lookup returns CDR1 KGHSY and CDR2 FQNENV. CDR3 amino acids: CASSQVDQGLNGYTF. The DNA for the CDR3 is TGTGCCAGCAGCCAAGTCGACCAGGGACTTAATGGCTACACCTTC.

The sample holds a few counts of this clone. CDR3 bases: TGCGCCAGCAGCCAAGACATCTTTGGGCTAGCGGGGAACACCGGGGAGCTGTTTTTT. Its protein product is CASSQDIFGLAGNTGELFF. This sequence joins TRBV4-1 and TRBJ2-2, with 8 bases fitting TRBD2. CDR1 is MGHRA and CDR2 is YSYEKL in the germline V gene. V lost 0 bases, J lost 1 base, and 10 bases stayed unmatched. The CDR3 has 19 residues.

This chain links TRBV6-4 with TRBJ1-6; D remains ambiguous. CDR3 length: 13 residues. From germline, CDR1 is MRHNA and CDR2 SNTAGT. V gave up 4 bases and J gave up 10 bases, with 11 bases separating them. In DNA form, the CDR3 reads TGTGCCAGCAGTGCATCGGGAGACTCACCCCTCCACTTT. Translating gives CASSASGDSPLHF.

This clone came up once. The gene calls are TRBV5-1 and TRBJ2-2; D is ambiguous. Trimming cost V 0 bases and J 0 bases, with 9 bases left between them. Germline loops: CDR1 SGHRS, CDR2 YFSETQ. This CDR3 is 16 amino acids long. CDR3 loop: CASSLAPLANTGELFF. The CDR3 DNA is TGCGCCAGCAGCTTGGCCCCTCTCGCGAACACCGGGGAGCTGTTTTTT. Together with reference TRBV5-1 and TRBJ2-2, the CDR3 gives the full variable domain: KAGVTQTPRYLIKTRGQQVTLSCSPISGHRSVSWYQQTPGQGLQFLFEYFSETQRNKGNFPGRFSGRQFSNSRSEMNVSTLELGDSALYLCASSLAPLANTGELFFGEGSRLTVL.

The V call is TRBV28, the J call TRBJ1-1, with D hard to call. Germline CDR1 and CDR2: MDHEN and SYDVKM. V shed 5 bases and J shed 8 bases, with 9 bases lying between them. This CDR3 region has 11 residues. CDR3 nucleotide sequence: TGTGCCAGCAGTCTGGGCGGCGAAGCTTTCTTT. Translated: CASSLGGEAFF.

This sequence joins TRBV28 and TRBJ1-1, with D hard to call. Looked up from germline, CDR1 is MDHEN and CDR2 is SYDVKM. The length of the CDR3 is 10 residues. V was clipped by 7 bases and J by 4 bases, with 4 bases between them. CDR3 sequence (DNA): TGTGCCAGCAAGGCCACTGAAGCTTTCTTT. This gives the protein CASKATEAFF.

This chain connects TRBV9 to TRBJ1-6, with a weak D call TRBD1 (5 bases). This CDR3 contains 15 residues. Germline-derived CDR1 and CDR2 are SGDLS and YYNGEE. With 0 bases removed from V and 4 bases from J, the gap between germline ends came to 8 bases. CDR3 sequence: CASSVGGGYNSPLHF. CDR3 DNA: TGTGCCAGCAGCGTAGGTGGGGGGTATAATTCACCCCTCCACTTT. Full variable domain (missing parts from reference TRBV9 and TRBJ1-6): DSGVTQTPKHLITATGQRVTLRCSPRSGDLSVYWYQQSLDQGLQFLIQYYNGEERAKGNILERFSAQQFPDLHSELNLSSLELGDSALYFCASSVGGGYNSPLHFGNGTRLTVT.

V is TRBV19 and J is TRBJ1-6; perhaps TRBD1 as D (6 bases). This CDR3 contains 18 residues. In germline, CDR1 is LNHDA, CDR2 SQIVND (reference sequence). The V end was cut by 3 bases, the J end by 0 bases, with 15 bases between. This CDR3 is CASSMGKGVSSYNSPLHF. Written as DNA, the CDR3 is TGTGCCAGTAGTATGGGCAAGGGGGTCAGCTCCTATAATTCACCCCTCCACTTT.

CDR3 residues: CASTLGTNPYEQYF. In DNA, the CDR3 is TGTGCCAGCACCCTCGGGACAAACCCCTACGAGCAGTACTTC. The V and J genes are TRBV2 and TRBJ2-7, with D possibly matching TRBD1 (6 bases). Trimming removed 7 bases from V and 2 bases from J, with 15 bases in between. This CDR3 spans 14 amino acids. Germline CDR1 is SNHLY and CDR2 is FYNNEI.

In this sample, this clone turned up once. This rearrangement joins TRBV5-1 to TRBJ2-5; possible D gene TRBD2, 5 bases. The CDR3 extends over 14 amino acids. V was clipped by 0 bases and J by 3 bases, with 9 bases between them. Looked up from germline, CDR1 is SGHRS and CDR2 is YFSETQ. Written as DNA, the CDR3 is TGCGCCAGCAGCTTGGGTCCGAGGGAAGAGACCCAGTACTTC. Translation: CASSLGPREETQYF.

The chain joins TRBV6-6 to TRBJ2-7, with TRBD2 matching 7 bases. The CDR3 is 14 residues long. CDR1 is MNHNY, CDR2 SVGAGI, per germline (reference sequence). J was trimmed by 2 bases and V by 7 bases; bases with no gene match: 8. CDR3 amino acids: CASTPSGGPYEQYF. The CDR3 bases are TGTGCCAGCACCCCATCGGGGGGTCCCTACGAGCAGTACTTC.

The CDR3 DNA reads TGTGCCAGCAGCTCCCCTAGCTATAGTGTGACCGGGGAGCTGTTTTTT. Residues: CASSSPSYSVTGELFF. V and J are TRBV7-2 and TRBJ2-2; maybe TRBD2 (5 bases). Germline CDR1 and CDR2: SGHTA and FQGNSA. V was clipped by 4 bases and J by 5 bases, with 17 bases between them. This CDR3 has 16 residues.

V usage is TRBV19 and J usage is TRBJ2-5, with D hard to call. V lost 2 bases, J lost 4 bases, and 14 bases lay in between. This CDR3 is built from 15 residues. Germline CDR1 reads LNHDA; CDR2 reads SQIVND (reference sequence). The CDR3 nucleotides are TGTGCCAGTAGTATACTACCAAGTGGGGTAGAGACCCAGTACTTC. Translation: CASSILPSGVETQYF.

The J gene is TRBJ1-1, the V gene TRBV19; 7 bases are a match to TRBD1. The length of the CDR3 is 14 residues. J lost 4 bases, V lost 5 bases, and 7 bases had no gene match. The germline V gene encodes CDR1 LNHDA and CDR2 SQIVND (reference sequence). The CDR3 loop reads CASSSPGQSTEAFF. The CDR3 DNA follows: TGTGCCAGTAGTTCTCCGGGACAGAGCACTGAAGCTTTCTTT.

This chain uses TRBV7-2 with TRBJ2-1; D gene ambiguous. This CDR3 comprises 11 residues. The V end was cut by 3 bases, the J end by 3 bases, with 0 bases between. The germline V gene encodes CDR1 SGHTA and CDR2 FQGNSA. The CDR3 bases are TGTGCCAGCAGCTTCTACAATGAGCAGTTCTTC. It translates to CASSFYNEQFF.

CDR3 region: CASSSPGTGHNEQFF. Here the CDR3 DNA reads TGTGCCAGCAGCTCCCCCGGGACGGGACACAATGAGCAGTTCTTC. The chain combines TRBV7-3 with TRBJ2-1; the D call may be TRBD1 or TRBD2 (5 bases each). The CDR3 has 15 residues. Trimming cost V 4 bases and J 5 bases, with 15 bases left between them. The germline V gene encodes CDR1 SGHTA and CDR2 FQGTGA.

The V and J genes are TRBV2 and TRBJ1-2; no clear D. V gave up 7 bases and J gave up 6 bases, with 15 bases separating them. CDR3 length: 13 residues. CDR1 SNHLY and CDR2 FYNNEI come from the germline V gene. Here the CDR3 DNA reads TGTGCCAGCAACCGGGAGCTTTTCGATGGCTACACCTTC. Its protein is CASNRELFDGYTF.